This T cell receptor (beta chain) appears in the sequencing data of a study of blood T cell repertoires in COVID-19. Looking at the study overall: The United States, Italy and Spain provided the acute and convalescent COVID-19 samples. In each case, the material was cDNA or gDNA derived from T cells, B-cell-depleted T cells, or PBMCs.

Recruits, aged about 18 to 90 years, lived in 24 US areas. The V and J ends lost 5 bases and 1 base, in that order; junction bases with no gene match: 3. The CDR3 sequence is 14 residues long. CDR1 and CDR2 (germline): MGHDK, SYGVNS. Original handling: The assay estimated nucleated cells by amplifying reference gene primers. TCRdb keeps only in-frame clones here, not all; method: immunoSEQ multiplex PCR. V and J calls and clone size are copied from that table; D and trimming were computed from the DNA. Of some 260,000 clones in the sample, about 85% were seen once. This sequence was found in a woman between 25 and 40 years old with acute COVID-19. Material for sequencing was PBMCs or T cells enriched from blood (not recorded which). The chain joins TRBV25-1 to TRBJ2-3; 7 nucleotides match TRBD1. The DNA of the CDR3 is TGTGCCAGCAGTCAAACAGGGGGCACAGATACGCAGTATTTT. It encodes CASSQTGGTDTQYF. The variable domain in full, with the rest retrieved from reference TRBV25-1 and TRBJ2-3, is EADIYQTPRYLVIGTGKKITLECSQTMGHDKMYWYQQDPGMELHLIHYSYGVNSTEKGDLSSESTVSRIRTEHFPLTLESARPSHTSQYLCASSQTGGTDTQYFGPGTRLTVL.